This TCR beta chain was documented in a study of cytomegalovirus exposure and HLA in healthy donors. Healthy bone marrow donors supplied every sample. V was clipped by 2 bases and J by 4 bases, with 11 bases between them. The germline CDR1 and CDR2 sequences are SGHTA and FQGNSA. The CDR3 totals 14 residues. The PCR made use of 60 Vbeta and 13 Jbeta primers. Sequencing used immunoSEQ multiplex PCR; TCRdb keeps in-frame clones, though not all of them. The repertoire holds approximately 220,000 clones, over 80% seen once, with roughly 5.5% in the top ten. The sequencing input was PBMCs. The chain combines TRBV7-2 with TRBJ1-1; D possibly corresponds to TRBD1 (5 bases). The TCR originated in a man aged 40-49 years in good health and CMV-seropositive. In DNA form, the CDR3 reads TGTGCCAGCAGCTTACAGGGCATGAGCACTGAAGCTTTCTTT. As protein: CASSLQGMSTEAFF.